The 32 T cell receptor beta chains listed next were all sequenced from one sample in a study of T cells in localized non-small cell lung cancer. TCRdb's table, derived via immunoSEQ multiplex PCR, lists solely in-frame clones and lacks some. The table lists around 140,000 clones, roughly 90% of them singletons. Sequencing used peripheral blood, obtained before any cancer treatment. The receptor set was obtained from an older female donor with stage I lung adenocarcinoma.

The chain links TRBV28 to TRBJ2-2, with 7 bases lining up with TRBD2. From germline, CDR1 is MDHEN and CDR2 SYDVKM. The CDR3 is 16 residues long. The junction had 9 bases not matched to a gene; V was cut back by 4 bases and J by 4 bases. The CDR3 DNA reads TGTGCCAGCAGTTCTCCGGGGCGGGAGTTCACCGGGGAGCTGTTTTTT. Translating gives CASSSPGREFTGELFF.

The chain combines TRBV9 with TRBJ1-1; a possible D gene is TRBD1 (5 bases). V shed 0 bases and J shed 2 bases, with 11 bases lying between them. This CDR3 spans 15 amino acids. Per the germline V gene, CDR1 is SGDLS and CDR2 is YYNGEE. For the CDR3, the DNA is TGTGCCAGCAGCGTAGAGCCAGGGTTAAACACTGAAGCTTTCTTT. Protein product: CASSVEPGLNTEAFF.

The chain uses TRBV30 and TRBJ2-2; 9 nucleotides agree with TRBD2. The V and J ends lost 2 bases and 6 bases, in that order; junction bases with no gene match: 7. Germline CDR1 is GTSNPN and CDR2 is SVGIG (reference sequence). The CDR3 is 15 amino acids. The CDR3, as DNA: TGTGCCTGGAGTCATAGCGGGAGAAAGTCCGGGGAGCTGTTTTTT. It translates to CAWSHSGRKSGELFF.

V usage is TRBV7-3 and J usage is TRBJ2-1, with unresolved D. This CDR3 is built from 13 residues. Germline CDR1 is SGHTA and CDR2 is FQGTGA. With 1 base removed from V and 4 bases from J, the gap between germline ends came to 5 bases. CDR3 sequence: CASSLNGYNEQFF. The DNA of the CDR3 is TGTGCCAGCAGCTTAAATGGGTACAATGAGCAGTTCTTC.

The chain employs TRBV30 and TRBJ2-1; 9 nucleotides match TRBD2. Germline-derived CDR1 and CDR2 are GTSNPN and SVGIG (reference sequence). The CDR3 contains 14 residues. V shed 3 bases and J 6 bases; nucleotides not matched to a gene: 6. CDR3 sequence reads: CAWRYAGGTNEQFF. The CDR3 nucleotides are TGTGCCTGGAGATATGCGGGAGGGACCAATGAGCAGTTCTTC.

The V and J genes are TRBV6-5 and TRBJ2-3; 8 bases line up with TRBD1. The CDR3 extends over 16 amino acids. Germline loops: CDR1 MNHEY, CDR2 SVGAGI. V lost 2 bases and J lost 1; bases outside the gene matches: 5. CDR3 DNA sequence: TGTGCCAGCAGTTACCTGGGACAGGTTCGCACAGATACGCAGTATTTT. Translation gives CASSYLGQVRTDTQYF.

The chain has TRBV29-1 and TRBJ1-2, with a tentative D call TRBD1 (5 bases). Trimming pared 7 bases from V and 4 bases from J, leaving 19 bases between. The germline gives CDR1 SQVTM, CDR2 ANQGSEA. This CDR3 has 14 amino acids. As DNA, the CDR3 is TGCAGCGCGGAACAAGTGGGGGTGGTCTATGGCTACACCTTC. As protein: CSAEQVGVVYGYTF.

The CDR3 loop is CASSLRTSRAEQYF. The DNA for the CDR3 is TGTGCCAGCTCACTCCGGACTAGTCGTGCCGAGCAGTACTTC. This chain links TRBV18 with TRBJ2-7, with 7 bases matching TRBD2. Trimming at V came to 4 bases and at J to 6 bases, leaving 9 bases not matched to a gene. The CDR3 consists of 14 residues. Germline assignment: CDR1 KGHSH and CDR2 LQKENI. Together with reference TRBV18 and TRBJ2-7, the CDR3 gives the full variable domain: NAGVMQNPRHLVRRRGQEARLRCSPMKGHSHVYWYRQLPEEGLKFMVYLQKENIIDESGMPKERFSAEFPKEGPSILRIQQVVRGDSAAYFCASSLRTSRAEQYFGPGTRLTVT.

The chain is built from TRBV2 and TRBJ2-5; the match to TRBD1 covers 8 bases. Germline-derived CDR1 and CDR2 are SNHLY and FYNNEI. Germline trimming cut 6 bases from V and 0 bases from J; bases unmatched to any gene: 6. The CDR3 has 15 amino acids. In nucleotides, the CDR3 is TGTGCCAGCAGGAAGGACAGGGCTCACCAAGAGACCCAGTACTTC. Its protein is CASRKDRAHQETQYF. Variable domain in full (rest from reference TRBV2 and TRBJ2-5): EPEVTQTPSHQVTQMGQEVILRCVPISNHLYFYWYRQILGQKVEFLVSFYNNEISEKSEIFDDQFSVERPDGSNFTLKIRSTKLEDSAMYFCASRKDRAHQETQYFGPGTRLLVL.

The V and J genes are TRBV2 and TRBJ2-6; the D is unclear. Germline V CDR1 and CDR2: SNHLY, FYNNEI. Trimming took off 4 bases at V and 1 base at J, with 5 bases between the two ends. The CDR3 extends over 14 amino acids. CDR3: CASSVPSGANVLTF. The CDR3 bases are TGTGCCAGCAGTGTTCCATCTGGGGCCAACGTCCTGACTTTC.

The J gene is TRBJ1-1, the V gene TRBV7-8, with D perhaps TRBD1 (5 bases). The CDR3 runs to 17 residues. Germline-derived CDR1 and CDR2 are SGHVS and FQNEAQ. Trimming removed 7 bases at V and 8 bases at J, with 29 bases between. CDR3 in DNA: TGTGCCAGCATCCAAACCCGCGGGACGGAGCCGGCTCTCGAAGCTTTCTTT. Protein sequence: CASIQTRGTEPALEAFF.

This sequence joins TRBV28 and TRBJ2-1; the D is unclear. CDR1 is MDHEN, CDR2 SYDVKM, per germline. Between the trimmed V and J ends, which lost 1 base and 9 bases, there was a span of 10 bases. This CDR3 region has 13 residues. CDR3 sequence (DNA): TGTGCCAGCAGTTTATTTATTGGAGCTGAGCAGTTCTTC. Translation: CASSLFIGAEQFF.

The CDR3: CASSPLAGSYEQYF. CDR3 sequence (DNA): TGTGCCAGCTCACCCCTAGCGGGATCCTACGAGCAGTACTTC. This sequence joins TRBV18 and TRBJ2-7; 9 bases align to TRBD2. Germline CDR1 and CDR2: KGHSH and LQKENI. The V gene end was trimmed by 3 bases and the J gene end by 1 base; junction bases not matched to a gene: 1. The CDR3 sequence is 14 residues long.

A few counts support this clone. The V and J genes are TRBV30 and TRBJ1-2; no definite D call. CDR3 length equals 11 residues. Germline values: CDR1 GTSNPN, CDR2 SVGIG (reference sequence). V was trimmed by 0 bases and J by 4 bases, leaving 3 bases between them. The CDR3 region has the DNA TGTGCCTGGAGTGTCGGCTATGGCTACACCTTC. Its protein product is CAWSVGYGYTF.

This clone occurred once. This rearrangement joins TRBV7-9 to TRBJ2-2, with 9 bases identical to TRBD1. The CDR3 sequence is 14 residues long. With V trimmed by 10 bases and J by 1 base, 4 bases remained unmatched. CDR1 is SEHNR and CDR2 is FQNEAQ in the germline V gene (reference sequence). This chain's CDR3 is CAIPGQGNTGELFF. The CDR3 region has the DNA TGTGCCATACCGGGACAGGGGAACACCGGGGAGCTGTTTTTT.

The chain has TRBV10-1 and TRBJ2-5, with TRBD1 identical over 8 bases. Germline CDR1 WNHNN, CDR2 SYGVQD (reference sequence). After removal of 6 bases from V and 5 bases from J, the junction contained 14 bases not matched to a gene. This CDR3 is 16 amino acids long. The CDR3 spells CASRDIGQGKEETQYF. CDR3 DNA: TGCGCCAGCAGAGATATAGGACAGGGTAAGGAGGAGACCCAGTACTTC.

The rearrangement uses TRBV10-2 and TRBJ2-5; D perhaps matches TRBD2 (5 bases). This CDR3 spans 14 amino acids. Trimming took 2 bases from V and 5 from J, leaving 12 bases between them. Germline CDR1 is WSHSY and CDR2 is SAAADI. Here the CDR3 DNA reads TGCGCCAGCAGTGAGCAGAGGGCGTCGGAGACCCAGTACTTC. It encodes CASSEQRASETQYF.

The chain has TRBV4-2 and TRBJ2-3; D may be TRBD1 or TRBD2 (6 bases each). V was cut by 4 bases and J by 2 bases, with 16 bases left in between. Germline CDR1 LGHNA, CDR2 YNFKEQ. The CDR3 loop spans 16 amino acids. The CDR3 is CASSPRGEAYTDTQYF. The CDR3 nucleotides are TGTGCCAGCAGCCCTAGGGGGGAGGCATACACAGATACGCAGTATTTT.

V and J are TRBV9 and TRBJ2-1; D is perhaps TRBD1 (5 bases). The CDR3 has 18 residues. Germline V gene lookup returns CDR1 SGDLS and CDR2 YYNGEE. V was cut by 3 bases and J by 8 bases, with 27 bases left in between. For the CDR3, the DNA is TGTGCCAGCAGCGCAGGGATCGATAGGTCAGGGAAGGTCGATGAGCAGTTCTTC. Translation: CASSAGIDRSGKVDEQFF. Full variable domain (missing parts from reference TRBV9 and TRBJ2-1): DSGVTQTPKHLITATGQRVTLRCSPRSGDLSVYWYQQSLDQGLQFLIQYYNGEERAKGNILERFSAQQFPDLHSELNLSSLELGDSALYFCASSAGIDRSGKVDEQFFGPGTRLTVL.

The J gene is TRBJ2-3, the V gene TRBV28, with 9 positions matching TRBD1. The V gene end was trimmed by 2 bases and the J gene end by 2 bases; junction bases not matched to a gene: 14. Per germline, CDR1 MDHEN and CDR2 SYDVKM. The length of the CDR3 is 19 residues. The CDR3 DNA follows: TGTGCCAGCAGTTTAGTACAGGGGGCTGAGCAGACATACACAGATACGCAGTATTTT. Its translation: CASSLVQGAEQTYTDTQYF.

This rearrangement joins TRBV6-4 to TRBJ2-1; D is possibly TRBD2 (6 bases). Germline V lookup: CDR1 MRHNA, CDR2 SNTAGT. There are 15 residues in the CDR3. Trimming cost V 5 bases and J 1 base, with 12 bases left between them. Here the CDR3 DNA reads TGTGCCAGCAGTCCAGCGGAGGGGTCCTACAATGAGCAGTTCTTC. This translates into CASSPAEGSYNEQFF.

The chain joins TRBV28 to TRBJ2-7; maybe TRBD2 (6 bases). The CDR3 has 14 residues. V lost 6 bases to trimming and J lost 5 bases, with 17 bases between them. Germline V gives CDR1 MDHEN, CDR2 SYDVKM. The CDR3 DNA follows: TGTGCCAGCAGCCGAGGGACTTATCTCCACGAGCAGTACTTC. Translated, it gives CASSRGTYLHEQYF.

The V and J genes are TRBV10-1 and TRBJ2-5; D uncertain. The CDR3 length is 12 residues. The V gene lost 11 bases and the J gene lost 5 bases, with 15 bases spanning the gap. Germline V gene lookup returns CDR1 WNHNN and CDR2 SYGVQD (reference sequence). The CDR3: CASLEPGETQYF. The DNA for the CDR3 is TGCGCCTCGCTTGAGCCCGGCGAGACCCAGTACTTC.

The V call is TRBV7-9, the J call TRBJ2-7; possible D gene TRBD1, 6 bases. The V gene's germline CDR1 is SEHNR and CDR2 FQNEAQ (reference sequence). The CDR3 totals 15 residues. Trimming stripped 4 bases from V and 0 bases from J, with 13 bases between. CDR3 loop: CASSSTTGISYEQYF. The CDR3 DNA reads TGTGCCAGCAGCTCAACTACAGGGATCTCCTACGAGCAGTACTTC.

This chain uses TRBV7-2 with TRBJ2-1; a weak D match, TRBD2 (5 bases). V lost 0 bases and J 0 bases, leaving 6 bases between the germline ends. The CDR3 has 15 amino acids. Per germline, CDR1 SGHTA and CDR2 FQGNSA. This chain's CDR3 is CASSLAAGSYNEQFF. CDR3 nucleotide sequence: TGTGCCAGCAGCTTAGCTGCGGGCTCCTACAATGAGCAGTTCTTC.

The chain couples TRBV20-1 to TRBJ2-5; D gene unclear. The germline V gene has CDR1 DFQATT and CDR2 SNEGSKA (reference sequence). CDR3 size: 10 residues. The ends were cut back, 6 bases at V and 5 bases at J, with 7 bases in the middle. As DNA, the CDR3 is TGCAGTGCCGGTGGGGAGACCCAGTACTTC. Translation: CSAGGETQYF.

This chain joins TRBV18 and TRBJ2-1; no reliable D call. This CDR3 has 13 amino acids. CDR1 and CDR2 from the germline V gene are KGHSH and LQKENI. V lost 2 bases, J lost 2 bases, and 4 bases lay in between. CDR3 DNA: TGTGCCAGCTCACCAAGCCCCTACAATGAGCAGTTCTTC. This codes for CASSPSPYNEQFF.

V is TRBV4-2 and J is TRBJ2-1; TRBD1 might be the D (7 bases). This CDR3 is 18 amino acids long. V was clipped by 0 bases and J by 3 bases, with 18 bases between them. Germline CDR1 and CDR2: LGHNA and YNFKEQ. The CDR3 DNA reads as TGTGCCAGCAGCCAAGAGTGGTCAGGGGGAGGAATCTACAATGAGCAGTTCTTC. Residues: CASSQEWSGGGIYNEQFF.

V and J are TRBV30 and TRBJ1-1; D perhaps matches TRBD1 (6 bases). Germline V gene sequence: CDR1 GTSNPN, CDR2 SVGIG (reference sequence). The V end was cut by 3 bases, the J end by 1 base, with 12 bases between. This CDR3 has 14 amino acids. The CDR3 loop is CAWRRGQQNTEAFF. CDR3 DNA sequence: TGTGCCTGGAGGAGGGGACAACAGAACACTGAAGCTTTCTTT.

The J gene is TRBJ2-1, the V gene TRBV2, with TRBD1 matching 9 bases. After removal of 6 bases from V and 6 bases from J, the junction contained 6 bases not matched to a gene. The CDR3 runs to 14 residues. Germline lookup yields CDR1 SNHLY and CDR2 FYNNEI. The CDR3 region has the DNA TGTGCCAGCAGGAGACAGGGGGGAACCAATGAGCAGTTCTTC. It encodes CASRRQGGTNEQFF.

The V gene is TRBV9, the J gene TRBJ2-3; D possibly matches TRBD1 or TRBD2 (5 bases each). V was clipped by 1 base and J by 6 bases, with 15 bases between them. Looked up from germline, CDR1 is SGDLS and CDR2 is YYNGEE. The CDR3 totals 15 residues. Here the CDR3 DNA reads TGTGCCAGCAGCGTAACAGGTGCGGGCTGGGATACGCAGTATTTT. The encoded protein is CASSVTGAGWDTQYF. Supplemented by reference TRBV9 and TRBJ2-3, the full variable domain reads DSGVTQTPKHLITATGQRVTLRCSPRSGDLSVYWYQQSLDQGLQFLIQYYNGEERAKGNILERFSAQQFPDLHSELNLSSLELGDSALYFCASSVTGAGWDTQYFGPGTRLTVL.

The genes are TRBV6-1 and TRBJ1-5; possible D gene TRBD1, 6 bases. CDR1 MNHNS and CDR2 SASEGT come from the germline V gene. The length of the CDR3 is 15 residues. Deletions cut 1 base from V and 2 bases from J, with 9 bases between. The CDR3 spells CASSEDRVGNQPQHF. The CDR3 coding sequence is TGTGCCAGCAGTGAAGACAGGGTAGGCAATCAGCCCCAGCATTTT.